The present T cell receptor beta chain was sequenced within a study of Ad26.COV2.S vaccination and SARS-CoV-2 variants. Germline lookup yields CDR1 SGHTA and CDR2 FQGNSA. With 5 bases clipped from V and 3 bases from J, the junction kept 16 bases outside the gene matches. The CDR3 has 18 amino acids. General study findings and limits: Spike-specific TCR breadth in vaccine recipients exceeded that seen in placebo recipients.

A note on this clone: Its antigen is as yet unknown.

The assay was immunoSEQ multiplex PCR, and TCRdb's table has in-frame clones only and misses some. The table shows about 350,000 clones, with about 91% occurring only once. This chain joins TRBV7-2 and TRBJ1-5, with 7 bases matching TRBD1. This clonotype originated in a human donor who had recovered from COVID-19. Sequencing was performed on peripheral blood, taken after recovery from COVID-19. CDR3: CASSPGETGVLYNQPQHF. The CDR3 bases are TGTGCCAGCAGCCCGGGGGAAACAGGGGTTTTATACAATCAGCCCCAGCATTTT.